The clone carrying this TCR beta chain was picked up one time. The sample comes from a study of blood T cell repertoires in COVID-19. Here immunoSEQ multiplex PCR was the method, and the copy in TCRdb shows in-frame clones only, minus some. This table has 250,000 to 300,000 clones, roughly 91% appearing once. V shed 6 bases and J shed 3 bases, with 9 bases lying between them. The CDR3 covers 11 residues. Germline CDR1 DFQATT, CDR2 SNEGSKA (reference sequence). A case of COVID-19 had been met by exposed participants within 2 weeks before study entry. The J gene is TRBJ2-7, the V gene TRBV20-1; tentative D call: TRBD1 (6 bases). Sequenced: PBMCs or T cells enriched from blood (not recorded which). The sequence came from a woman aged 50 to 60 who had been exposed to COVID-19. CDR3 DNA sequence: TGCAGTGCCCCCAGGGGCTACGAGCAGTACTTC. Translating it yields CSAPRGYEQYF.